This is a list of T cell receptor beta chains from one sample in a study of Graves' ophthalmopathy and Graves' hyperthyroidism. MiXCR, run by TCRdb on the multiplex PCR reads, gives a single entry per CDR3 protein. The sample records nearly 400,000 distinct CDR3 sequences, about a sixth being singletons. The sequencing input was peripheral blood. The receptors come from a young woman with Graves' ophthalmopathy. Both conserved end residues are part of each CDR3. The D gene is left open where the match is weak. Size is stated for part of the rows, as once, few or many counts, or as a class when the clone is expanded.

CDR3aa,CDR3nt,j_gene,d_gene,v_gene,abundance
CAWSPGSQPQHF,TGTGCCTGGAGTCCCGGGAGTCAGCCCCAGCATTTT,TRBJ1-5,.,TRBV30,many
CAWSGWGIGGQETQYF,TGTGCCTGGAGTGGGTGGGGGATCGGGGGCCAAGAGACCCAGTACTTC,TRBJ2-5,.,TRBV30,once
CSATPAGQGAPEAFF,TGCAGTGCTACTCCCGCGGGGCAGGGGGCCCCTGAAGCTTTCTTT,TRBJ1-1,TRBD1,TRBV20-1,.
CSALAPGQRLYGYTF,TGCAGTGCCCTCGCTCCGGGGCAACGACTTTATGGCTACACCTTC,TRBJ1-2,.,TRBV20-1,many
CASSLGQGVETQYF,TGTGCCAGCAGCCTCGGACAGGGGGTAGAGACCCAGTACTTC,TRBJ2-5,TRBD1,TRBV12-3/TRBV12-4,many
CAISYEGQGNTEAFF,TGTGCCATCAGTTACGAGGGACAGGGGAACACTGAAGCTTTCTTT,TRBJ1-1,TRBD1,TRBV10-3,many
CATSTSREQETQYF,TGTGCCACCAGCACCTCCAGGGAGCAAGAGACCCAGTACTTC,TRBJ2-5,.,TRBV15,many
CASARQGNQSQHF,TGTGCCAGCGCCCGACAGGGAAATCAGTCCCAGCATTTT,TRBJ1-5,TRBD1,TRBV6-2/TRBV6-3,.
CAWSSRGEQPQHF,TGTGCCTGGAGTAGCAGGGGCGAACAGCCCCAGCATTTT,TRBJ1-5,.,TRBV30,many
CASRTDRGRGWGAFF,TGTGCCAGCAGAACCGACAGGGGGCGAGGTTGGGGAGCTTTCTTT,TRBJ1-1,TRBD1,TRBV12-3/TRBV12-4,.
CAWSVLPGGGNTIYF,TGTGCCTGGAGTGTACTTCCGGGGGGCGGAAACACCATATATTTT,TRBJ1-3,.,TRBV30,many
CASSSLPWAETEAFF,TGTGCCAGCAGCTCTCTGCCGTGGGCGGAAACTGAAGCTTTCTTT,TRBJ1-1,.,TRBV7-2,many
CASSPGTGIYEQYF,TGTGCCAGCAGCCCCGGGACAGGGATCTACGAGCAGTACTTC,TRBJ2-7,TRBD1,TRBV7-9,many
CASSLDRWGQGAIEQYF,TGTGCCAGCAGCTTAGATCGTTGGGGACAGGGGGCGATCGAGCAGTACTTC,TRBJ2-7,TRBD1,TRBV11-2,many
CAWSSSGGRYEQYF,TGTGCCTGGAGTAGCTCAGGGGGGAGGTACGAGCAGTACTTC,TRBJ2-7,.,TRBV30,many
CASSLTGMGGTEAFF,TGTGCCAGCAGCCTGACCGGAATGGGGGGGACTGAAGCTTTCTTT,TRBJ1-1,.,TRBV3-1,few
CASSLTGVRVYYGYTF,TGTGCCAGCAGTCTGACAGGGGTGCGAGTATACTATGGCTACACCTTC,TRBJ1-2,TRBD1,TRBV6-2/TRBV6-3,many
CSARTPGSSNQPQHF,TGCAGTGCTAGGACCCCCGGGAGTAGCAATCAGCCCCAGCATTTT,TRBJ1-5,.,TRBV20-1,many
CASSSYYEQYF,TGCGCCAGCAGCTCCTACTACGAGCAGTACTTC,TRBJ2-7,.,TRBV5-1,many
CASSDSTSSYEQYF,TGTGCCAGCAGCGATTCGACTAGCTCCTACGAGCAGTACTTC,TRBJ2-7,.,TRBV9,many
CASSRPGLASYEQYF,TGTGCCAGCAGTCGGCCGGGACTGGCATCCTACGAGCAGTACTTC,TRBJ2-7,.,TRBV28,many
CASSYSSGLTNSPLHF,TGTGCCAGCAGTTACTCTTCGGGACTAACGAATTCACCCCTCCACTTT,TRBJ1-6,.,TRBV6-5,many
CASSLDAETQYF,TGTGCCAGCAGCTTAGATGCAGAGACCCAGTACTTC,TRBJ2-5,.,TRBV11-2,many
CASSFRVAGSYEQYF,TGTGCCAGCAGTTTTAGGGTAGCGGGTTCCTACGAGCAGTACTTC,TRBJ2-7,TRBD2,TRBV28,many
CASSLAGQSNTGELFF,TGTGCCAGCAGTCTGGCAGGACAGTCGAACACCGGGGAGCTGTTTTTT,TRBJ2-2,.,TRBV28,many
CASSFPSANTGELFF,TGTGCCAGCAGCTTCCCGTCCGCGAACACCGGGGAGCTGTTTTTT,TRBJ2-2,.,TRBV7-9,.
CASSPPTVTYEQYF,TGTGCCAGCAGTCCCCCCACTGTCACCTACGAGCAGTACTTC,TRBJ2-7,.,TRBV28,many
CASRVWDGSYEQYF,TGTGCCAGCAGGGTCTGGGACGGGTCCTACGAGCAGTACTTC,TRBJ2-7,.,TRBV28,many
CASSKHSGQINQPQHF,TGTGCCAGCAGCAAACACTCCGGACAGATCAATCAGCCCCAGCATTTT,TRBJ1-5,.,TRBV6-2/TRBV6-3,many
CASSQELSYEQYF,TGCGCCAGCAGCCAAGAACTGTCCTACGAGCAGTACTTC,TRBJ2-7,.,TRBV4-3,many
CASSSGYYRGENTEAFF,TGCGCCAGCAGCTCCGGATACTACAGGGGTGAGAACACTGAAGCTTTCTTT,TRBJ1-1,TRBD1,TRBV5-1,many
CSVEDSFSYEQYF,TGCAGCGTTGAAGACAGCTTCTCCTACGAGCAGTACTTC,TRBJ2-7,.,TRBV29-1,many
CASSTPAGGNTEAFF,TGTGCCAGCAGTACCCCTGCAGGGGGAAACACTGAAGCTTTCTTT,TRBJ1-1,TRBD1,TRBV6-5,many
CATSSGGRSTGELFF,TGTGCCACCAGCAGCGGGGGGCGGAGCACCGGGGAGCTGTTTTTT,TRBJ2-2,.,TRBV15,many
CASSAEGTGRSYF,TGTGCCAGCAGCGCCGAAGGGACAGGGAGGTCCTACTTC,TRBJ2-7,TRBD1,TRBV7-2,many
CASRPTGGNEAFF,TGTGCCAGCAGGCCGACAGGGGGGAATGAAGCTTTCTTT,TRBJ1-1,TRBD1,TRBV6-1,many
CASSPWGQGVKNIQYF,TGTGCCAGCAGTCCCTGGGGACAGGGGGTCAAAAACATTCAGTACTTC,TRBJ2-4,TRBD1,TRBV6-5,many
CASSLIGREAFF,TGTGCCAGCAGTTTAATCGGCAGGGAAGCTTTCTTT,TRBJ1-1,.,TRBV28,many
CSARVQGLAGAPEQYF,TGCAGTGCTAGAGTACAGGGACTAGCGGGAGCTCCCGAGCAGTACTTC,TRBJ2-7,TRBD2,TRBV20-1,.
CASSIEGEGYQETQYF,TGTGCCAGTAGTATCGAGGGGGAAGGGTACCAAGAGACCCAGTACTTC,TRBJ2-5,.,TRBV19,many
CASSLGSQETQYF,TGTGCCAGCAGTTTGGGAAGCCAAGAGACCCAGTACTTC,TRBJ2-5,.,TRBV12-3/TRBV12-4,many
CASSVTSGSSYEQYF,TGTGCCAGCAGCGTAACTAGCGGGTCTTCCTACGAGCAGTACTTC,TRBJ2-7,TRBD2,TRBV6-1,many
CATGERETETQYF,TGTGCCACCGGGGAGCGGGAGACGGAGACCCAGTACTTC,TRBJ2-5,TRBD2,TRBV6-1,.
CASSPEDIYEQYF,TGTGCCAGCTCACCTGAGGACATCTACGAGCAGTACTTC,TRBJ2-7,.,TRBV18,many
CATSALNYGYTF,TGTGCCACCAGTGCGCTCAACTATGGCTACACCTTC,TRBJ1-2,.,TRBV24-1,few
CASSRPSQAPLMSEQYF,TGTGCCAGCAGCCGCCCATCACAGGCTCCCTTGATGAGTGAGCAGTACTTC,TRBJ2-7,.,TRBV6-2/TRBV6-3,many
CATSRDTREPYNEQFF,TGTGCCACCAGCAGAGATACAAGGGAACCCTACAATGAGCAGTTCTTC,TRBJ2-1,.,TRBV15,many